The rows below give T cell receptor beta chains drawn from one sample of a study of blood T cell repertoires in COVID-19. Assay: immunoSEQ multiplex PCR; the TCRdb copy retains only in-frame clones and omits some. This table holds roughly 170,000 clones, around 87% found once. The sequencing input was peripheral blood. Receptor source: a woman aged 70 to 79 with COVID-19, enrolled during active disease. Each CDR3 is given with its conserved first and last residue.

15	TRBV6-2/TRBV6-3	CASSYSNPGNTEAFF
16	TRBV19	CASSLTWDRDNSPLHF
14	TRBV3-1/TRBV3-2	CASSQWGGNEKLFF
11	TRBV29-1	CSAGMNTEAFF
16	TRBV19	CASSTGLAVAKNIQYF
17	TRBV19	CASALAGVPGAYNEQFF
16	TRBV6-6	CASRLPAASGTDTQYF
12	TRBV27	CASSLSPGRAFF
15	TRBV9	CASSPGEHLNTEAFF
15	TRBV19	CASSPGSSYNSPLHF
17	TRBV25-1	CASSEYSLGDRNTEAFF
15	TRBV6-5	CASSYGTQGPYERYF
14	TRBV6-4	CASSEFYSNQPQHF
14	TRBV3-1/TRBV3-2	CASSQGAHTDTQYF
18	TRBV5-7	CASSQDVAGGNSNQPQHF
14	TRBV6-2/TRBV6-3	CASSYSGRVTEAFF
15	TRBV5-1	CASSLTGPYYEKLFF
15	TRBV5-8	CASSSSNDRGNEQFF
16	TRBV5-1	CASSFPRREENYEQYF
17	TRBV6-1	CASSEALVRASGNTIYF
14	TRBV29-1	CSAARGLAVYEQYF
16	TRBV3-1/TRBV3-2	CASSQLTGGGNSPLHF
15	TRBV19	CASSPIAGGYNEQFF
13	TRBV6-5	CASTRGRNTEAFF